The TCR beta chain under discussion was sequenced for a study of cytomegalovirus exposure and HLA in healthy donors. PCR employed 60 Vbeta and 13 Jbeta primers. Sequencing was performed with immunoSEQ multiplex PCR; in TCRdb, only in-frame clones are kept and a portion is missing. This sample has more than 150,000 clones, with more than 75% found just once. This clone was counted only a few times. The antigen remains unidentified. Study findings and constraints: Later analysis identified a missense DCLRE1C variant that was linked to TCR beta V- and J-gene trimming.

Germline CDR1 reads MNHNS; CDR2 reads SASEGT. The CDR3 spans 14 residues. Trimming shortened V by 6 bases and J by 6 bases, and 17 bases separated the two germline ends. The chain employs TRBV6-1 and TRBJ1-1, with D maybe TRBD1 (6 bases). This clonotype was sampled from a woman younger than 45 in good health and CMV-seropositive. Sequencing was performed on PBMCs. This chain's CDR3 is CASRAQGIGAEAFF. CDR3 nucleotide sequence: TGTGCCAGCAGGGCACAGGGAATTGGAGCTGAAGCTTTCTTT.